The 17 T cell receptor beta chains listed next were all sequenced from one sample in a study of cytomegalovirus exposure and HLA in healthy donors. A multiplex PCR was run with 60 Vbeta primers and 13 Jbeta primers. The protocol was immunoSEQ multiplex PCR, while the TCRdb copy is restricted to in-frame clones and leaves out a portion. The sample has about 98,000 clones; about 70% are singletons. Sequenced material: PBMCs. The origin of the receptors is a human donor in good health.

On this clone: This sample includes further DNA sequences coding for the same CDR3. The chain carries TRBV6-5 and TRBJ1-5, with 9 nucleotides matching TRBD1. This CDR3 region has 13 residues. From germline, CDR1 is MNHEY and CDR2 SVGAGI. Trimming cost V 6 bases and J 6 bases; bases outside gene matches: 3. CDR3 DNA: TGTGCCAGCAGGGACAGGGGTGGTCAGCCCCAGCATTTT. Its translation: CASRDRGGQPQHF.

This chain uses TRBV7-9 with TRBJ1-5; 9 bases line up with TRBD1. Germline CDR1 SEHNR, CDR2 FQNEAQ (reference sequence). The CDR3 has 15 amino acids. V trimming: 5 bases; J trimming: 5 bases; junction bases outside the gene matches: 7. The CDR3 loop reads CASSRGQGIDQPQHF. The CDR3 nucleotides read TGTGCCAGCAGCCGGGGACAGGGTATTGATCAGCCCCAGCATTTT.

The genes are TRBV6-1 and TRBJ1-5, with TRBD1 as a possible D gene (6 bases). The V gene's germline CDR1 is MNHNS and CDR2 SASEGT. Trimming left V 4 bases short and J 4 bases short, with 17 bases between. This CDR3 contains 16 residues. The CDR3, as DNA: TGTGCCAGCAGTGGCTCCTGGACAGTGGGTAATCAGCCCCAGCATTTT. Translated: CASSGSWTVGNQPQHF.

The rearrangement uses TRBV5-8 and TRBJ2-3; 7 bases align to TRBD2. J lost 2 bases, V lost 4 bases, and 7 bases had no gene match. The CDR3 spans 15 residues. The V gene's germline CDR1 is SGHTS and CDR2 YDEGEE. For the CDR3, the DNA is TGTGCCAGCAGCCCGGGGGGAGGAGCCACAGATACGCAGTATTTT. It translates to CASSPGGGATDTQYF. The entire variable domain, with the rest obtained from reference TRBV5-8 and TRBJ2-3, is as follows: EAGVTQSPTHLIKTRGQQATLRCSPISGHTSVYWYQQALGLGLQFLLWYDEGEERNRGNFPPRFSGRQFPNYSSELNVNALELEDSALYLCASSPGGGATDTQYFGPGTRLTVL.

Here the CDR3 DNA reads TGTGCCAGCTCCCGGGGAGGCTACGAGCAGTACTTC. It is translated as CASSRGGYEQYF. V is TRBV7-8 and J is TRBJ2-7; possibly TRBD2 for D (6 bases). The CDR3 spans 12 residues. Looked up from germline, CDR1 is SGHVS and CDR2 is FQNEAQ. V lost 8 bases, J lost 3 bases, and 11 bases lay in between.

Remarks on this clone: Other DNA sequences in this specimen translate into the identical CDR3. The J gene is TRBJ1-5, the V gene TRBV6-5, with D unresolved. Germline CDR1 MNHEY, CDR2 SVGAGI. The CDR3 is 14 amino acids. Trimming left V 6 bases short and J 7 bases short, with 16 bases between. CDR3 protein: CASREGGISQPQHF. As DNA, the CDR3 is TGTGCCAGCAGGGAGGGAGGGATTAGCCAGCCCCAGCATTTT.

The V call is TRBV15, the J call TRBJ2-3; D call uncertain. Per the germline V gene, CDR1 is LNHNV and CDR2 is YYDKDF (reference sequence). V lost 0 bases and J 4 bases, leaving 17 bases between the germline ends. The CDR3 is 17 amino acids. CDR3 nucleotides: TGTGCCACCAGCAGAGATCGAGGCCTGTTGGTCGCAGATACGCAGTATTTT. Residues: CATSRDRGLLVADTQYF.

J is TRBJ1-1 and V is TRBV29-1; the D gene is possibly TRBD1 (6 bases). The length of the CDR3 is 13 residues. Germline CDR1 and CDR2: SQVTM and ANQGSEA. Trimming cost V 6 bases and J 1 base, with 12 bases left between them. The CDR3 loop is CSVVGTQNTEAFF. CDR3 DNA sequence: TGCAGCGTCGTCGGGACACAGAACACTGAAGCTTTCTTT.

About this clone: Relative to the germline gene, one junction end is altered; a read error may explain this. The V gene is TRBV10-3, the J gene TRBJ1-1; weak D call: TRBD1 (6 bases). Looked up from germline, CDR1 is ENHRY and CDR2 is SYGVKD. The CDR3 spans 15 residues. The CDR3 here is CASSSQGKGNTEAFF. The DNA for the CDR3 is TGTGCCAGCAGTTCTCAGGGGAAGGGGAACACTGAAGCTTTCTTT.

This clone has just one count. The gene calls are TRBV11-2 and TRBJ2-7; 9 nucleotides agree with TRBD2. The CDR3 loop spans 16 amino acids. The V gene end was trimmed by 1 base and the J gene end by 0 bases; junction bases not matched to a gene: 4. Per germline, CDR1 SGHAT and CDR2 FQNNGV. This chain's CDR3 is CASSLGTSVLSYEQYF. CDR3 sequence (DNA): TGTGCCAGCAGCTTAGGGACTAGCGTCCTCTCCTACGAGCAGTACTTC.

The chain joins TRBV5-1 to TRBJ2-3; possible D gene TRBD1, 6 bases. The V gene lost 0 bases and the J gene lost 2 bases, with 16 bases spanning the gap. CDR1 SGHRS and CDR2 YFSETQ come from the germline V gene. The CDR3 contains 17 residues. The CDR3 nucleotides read TGCGCCAGCAGCTTGGTAGGACCAGGGGCCCACACAGATACGCAGTATTTT. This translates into CASSLVGPGAHTDTQYF.

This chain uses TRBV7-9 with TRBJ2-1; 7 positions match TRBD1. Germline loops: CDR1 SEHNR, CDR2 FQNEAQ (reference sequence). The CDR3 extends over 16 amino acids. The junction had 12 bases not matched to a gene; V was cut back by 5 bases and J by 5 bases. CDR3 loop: CASSTPPTGKNNEQFF. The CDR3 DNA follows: TGTGCCAGCAGCACCCCCCCGACAGGGAAAAACAATGAGCAGTTCTTC. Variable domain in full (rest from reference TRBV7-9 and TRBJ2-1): DTGVSQNPRHKITKRGQNVTFRCDPISEHNRLYWYRQTLGQGPEFLTYFQNEAQLEKSRLLSDRFSAERPKGSFSTLEIQRTEQGDSAMYLCASSTPPTGKNNEQFFGPGTRLTVL.

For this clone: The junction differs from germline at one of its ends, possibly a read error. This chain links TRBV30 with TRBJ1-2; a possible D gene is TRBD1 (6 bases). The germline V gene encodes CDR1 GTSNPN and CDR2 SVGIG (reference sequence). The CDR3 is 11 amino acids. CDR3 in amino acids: CAWSLGAAQYF. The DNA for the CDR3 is TGTGCCTGGAGTTTGGGGGCTGCTCAATATTTC. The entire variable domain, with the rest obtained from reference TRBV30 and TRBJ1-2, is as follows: SQTIHQWPATLVQPVGSPLSLECTVEGTSNPNLYWYRQAAGRGLQLLFYSVGIGQISSEVPQNLSASRPQDRQFILSSKKLLLSDSGFYLCAWSLGAAQYFGSGTRLTVV.

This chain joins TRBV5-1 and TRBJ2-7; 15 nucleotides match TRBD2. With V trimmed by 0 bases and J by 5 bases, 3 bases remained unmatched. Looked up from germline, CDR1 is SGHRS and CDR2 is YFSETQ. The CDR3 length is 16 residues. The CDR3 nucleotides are TGCGCCAGCAGCTTGGGGGGACTAGCGGGAGGTAACGAGCAGTACTTC. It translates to CASSLGGLAGGNEQYF.

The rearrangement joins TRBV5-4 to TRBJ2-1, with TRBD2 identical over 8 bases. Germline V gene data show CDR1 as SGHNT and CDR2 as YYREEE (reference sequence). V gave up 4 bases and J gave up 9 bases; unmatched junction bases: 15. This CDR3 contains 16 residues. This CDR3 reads CASSSKTRREGSEQFF. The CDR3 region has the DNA TGTGCCAGCAGCAGCAAGACGCGACGGGAGGGCTCTGAGCAGTTCTTC.

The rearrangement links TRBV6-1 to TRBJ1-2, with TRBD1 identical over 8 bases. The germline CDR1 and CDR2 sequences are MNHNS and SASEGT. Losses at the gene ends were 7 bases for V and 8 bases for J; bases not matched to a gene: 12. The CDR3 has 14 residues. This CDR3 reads CASTMGQVLSGYTF. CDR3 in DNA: TGTGCCAGCACCATGGGACAGGTACTGTCCGGCTACACCTTC.

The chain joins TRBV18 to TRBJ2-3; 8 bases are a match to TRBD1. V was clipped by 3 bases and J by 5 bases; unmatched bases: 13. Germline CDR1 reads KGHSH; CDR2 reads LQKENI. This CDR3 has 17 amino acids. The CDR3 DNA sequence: TGTGCCAGCTCACCTCCGGTTACTGACAGGGGTAGAGATACGCAGTATTTT. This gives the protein CASSPPVTDRGRDTQYF.